This TCR beta chain was found in a study of T cell repertoires in cytomegalovirus infection. Background on the study: Newly reported HLA-C-restricted and thoroughly characterized HLA-B-restricted CMV epitopes were employed.

This clonotype has only a few counts. Its antigen is undetermined. Each CDR3 protein gets one entry after TCRdb re-called the reads with MiXCR. The sample gives 600,000 to 700,000 distinct CDR3 sequences, about 30% of which show up once; 15% to 20% is in the top ten. General study results and limits: Accumulated public TCR beta family frequency recognized individuals carrying CMV together with the relevant HLA. There were HLA-C-restricted CMV-specific TCR beta clonotypes dominating the ex vivo response.

Sequencing was performed on cultured PBMCs, taken from culture after CMV antigen stimulation. The source of this sequence is a human donor in good health (CMV status not recorded). Some clones in this sample may be carry-over from other donors' samples.

Here the CDR3 DNA reads TGCGCCAGCAGTCAACCCGCTAGCGGGAGGGGTTGGGGCACAGATACGCAGTATTTT. Amino acid sequence: CASSQPASGRGWGTDTQYF. The genes are TRBV23-1 and TRBJ2-3; 12 nucleotides match TRBD2. TRBV23-1 is classed as an ORF, of uncertain function. With 2 bases clipped from V and 1 base from J, the junction kept 10 bases outside the gene matches. This CDR3 comprises 19 residues.